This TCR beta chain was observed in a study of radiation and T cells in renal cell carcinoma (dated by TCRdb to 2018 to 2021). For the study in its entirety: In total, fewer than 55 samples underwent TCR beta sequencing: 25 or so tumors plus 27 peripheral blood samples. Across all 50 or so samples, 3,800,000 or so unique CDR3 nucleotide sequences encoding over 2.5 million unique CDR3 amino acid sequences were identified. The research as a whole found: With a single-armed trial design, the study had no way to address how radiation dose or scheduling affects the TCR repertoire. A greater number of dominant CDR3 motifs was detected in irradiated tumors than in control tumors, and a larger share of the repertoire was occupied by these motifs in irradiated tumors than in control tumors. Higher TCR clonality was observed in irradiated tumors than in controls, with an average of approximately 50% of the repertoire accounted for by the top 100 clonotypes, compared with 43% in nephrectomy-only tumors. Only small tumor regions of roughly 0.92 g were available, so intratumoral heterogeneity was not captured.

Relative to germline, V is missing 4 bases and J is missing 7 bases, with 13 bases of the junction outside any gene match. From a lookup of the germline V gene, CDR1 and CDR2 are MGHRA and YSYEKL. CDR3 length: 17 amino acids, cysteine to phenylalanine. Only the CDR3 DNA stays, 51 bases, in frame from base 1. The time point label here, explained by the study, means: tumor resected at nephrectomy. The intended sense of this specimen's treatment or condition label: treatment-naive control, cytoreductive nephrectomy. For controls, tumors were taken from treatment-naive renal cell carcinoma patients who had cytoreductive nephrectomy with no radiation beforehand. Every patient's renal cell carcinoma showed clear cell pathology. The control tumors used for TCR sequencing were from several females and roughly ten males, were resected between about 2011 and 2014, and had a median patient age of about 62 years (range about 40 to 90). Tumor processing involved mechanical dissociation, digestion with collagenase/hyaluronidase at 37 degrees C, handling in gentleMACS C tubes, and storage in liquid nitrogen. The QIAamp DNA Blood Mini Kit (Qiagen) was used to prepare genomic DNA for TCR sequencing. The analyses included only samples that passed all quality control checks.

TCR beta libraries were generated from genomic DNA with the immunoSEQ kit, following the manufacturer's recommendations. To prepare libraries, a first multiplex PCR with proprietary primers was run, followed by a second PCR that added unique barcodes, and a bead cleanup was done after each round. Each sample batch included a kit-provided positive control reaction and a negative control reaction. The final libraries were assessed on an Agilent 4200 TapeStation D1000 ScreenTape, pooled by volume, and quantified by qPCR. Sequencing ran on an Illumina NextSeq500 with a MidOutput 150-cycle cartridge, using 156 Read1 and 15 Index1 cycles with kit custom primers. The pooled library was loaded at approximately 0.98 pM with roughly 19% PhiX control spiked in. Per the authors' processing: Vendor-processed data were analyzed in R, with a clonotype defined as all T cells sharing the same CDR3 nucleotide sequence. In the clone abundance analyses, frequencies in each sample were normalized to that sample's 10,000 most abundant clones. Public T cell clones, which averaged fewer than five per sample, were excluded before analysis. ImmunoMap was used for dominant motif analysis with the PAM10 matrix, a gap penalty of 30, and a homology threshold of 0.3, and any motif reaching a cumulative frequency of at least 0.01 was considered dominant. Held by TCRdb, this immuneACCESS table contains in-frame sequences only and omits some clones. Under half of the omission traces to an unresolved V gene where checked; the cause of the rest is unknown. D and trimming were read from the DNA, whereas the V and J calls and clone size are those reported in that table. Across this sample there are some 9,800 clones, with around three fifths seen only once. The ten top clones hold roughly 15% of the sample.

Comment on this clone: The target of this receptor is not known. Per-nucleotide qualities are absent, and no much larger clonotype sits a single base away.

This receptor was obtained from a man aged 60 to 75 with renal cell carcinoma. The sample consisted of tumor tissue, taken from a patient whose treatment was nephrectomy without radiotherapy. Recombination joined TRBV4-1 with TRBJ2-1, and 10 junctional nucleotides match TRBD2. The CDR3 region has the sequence CASSLTPLAGWGNEQFF. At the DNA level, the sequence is TGCGCCAGCAGCCTCACCCCACTAGCGGGATGGGGGAATGAGCAGTTCTTC.